A selection of T cell receptor beta chains follows, all from one sample in a study of prognosis after radiotherapy for stage I lung cancer. TCRdb independently ran MiXCR on the multiplex PCR reads; one entry per CDR3 protein. The table records about 11,000 distinct CDR3 sequences, approximately 53% of them present only once. Sequencing used PBMCs, obtained before or after stereotactic body radiation therapy (not recorded which). Source of these receptors: a donor older than 45 with non-small cell lung cancer. Both conserved end residues are part of each CDR3. Expanded clones get a size class; other rows say once, few or many, or leave the size out.

j_call v_call clone_size cdr3_aa
TRBJ1-1 TRBV6-1 medium-sized CASTRDRANTEAFF
TRBJ1-6 TRBV30 . CAWRGQGNSPLHF
TRBJ1-5 TRBV6-2/TRBV6-3 . CASSEGAARQPQHF
TRBJ1-1 TRBV5-1 . CASSVAGGDTEAFF
TRBJ2-7 TRBV3-1 . CASSQDVGEQYF
TRBJ2-3 TRBV30 . CAWNPGQGPDTQYF
TRBJ1-5 TRBV30 medium-sized CAWSARDGQNQPQHF
TRBJ2-3 TRBV6-4 . CASSDKEDTQYF
TRBJ1-1 TRBV5-1 once CASSLGDTYTEAFF
TRBJ2-5 TRBV20-1 many CSARDRRGYQETQYF
TRBJ1-1 TRBV19 medium-sized CASSGTANTEAFF
TRBJ2-1 TRBV5-4 . CASSNPQGQGYDEQFF
TRBJ1-4 TRBV7-9 medium-sized CASSIGTDRLFF
TRBJ1-5 TRBV6-1 medium-sized CASRGRGRNQPQHF
TRBJ2-3 TRBV28 . CASSPSSTDTQYF
TRBJ1-2 TRBV5-1 medium-sized CASSPGLGLGGYTF
TRBJ1-1 TRBV19 once CASTGWNTEAFF
TRBJ2-7 TRBV6-2/TRBV6-3 medium-sized CASSEGTGSKQYF
TRBJ2-5 TRBV3-1 medium-sized CASSQPGRGTQYF
TRBJ2-5 TRBV27 medium-sized CASSLGGGGTQYF
TRBJ1-3 TRBV5-1 . CASSEGLSGNTIYF
TRBJ2-7 TRBV6-2/TRBV6-3 . CASRLDRDTYEHYF
TRBJ2-1 TRBV3-1 many CASSQDIRSFQGDEQFF
TRBJ1-1 TRBV2 . CASIGAQVINTEAFF
TRBJ1-5 TRBV28 . CASSTQSSGRPQHF
TRBJ2-1 TRBV12-5 . CSSVTGPRGYNEQFF
TRBJ2-3 TRBV6-1 . CASRRGTSGPTYTQYF
TRBJ2-3 TRBV7-3 medium-sized CASSLSGGSSTDTQYF
TRBJ2-2 TRBV20-1 medium-sized CSATTGTGTGELFF
TRBJ2-3 TRBV7-8 medium-sized CASSLITLVDTQYF
TRBJ1-2 TRBV5-5 . CASSLGQEPYGYTF
TRBJ2-1 TRBV12-3/TRBV12-4 medium-sized CASSEGAGQGANEQFF
TRBJ1-1 TRBV30 . CAWNLGGTEAFF
TRBJ1-6 TRBV6-1 . CASSARDGLNSPLHF
TRBJ1-3 TRBV6-2/TRBV6-3 . CASADGLRNTIYF
TRBJ2-5 TRBV6-1 . CASTRRQGGGETKYF
TRBJ2-7 TRBV6-2/TRBV6-3 once CASSYTAGGLYEQYF
TRBJ1-1 TRBV12-3/TRBV12-4 medium-sized CASTLGARPGAFF
TRBJ2-7 TRBV24-1 . CAPRREVGDEQYF
TRBJ1-1 TRBV7-8 once CASRLDRGASRACF
TRBJ2-3 TRBV28 once CAATSGSPVDTQYF
TRBJ2-1 TRBV11-3 medium-sized CASSLDPDNSYNEQFF
TRBJ2-7 TRBV18 medium-sized CASSLSREGLYF
TRBJ2-5 TRBV9 many CASSPGDSRETQYF
TRBJ2-7 TRBV6-2/TRBV6-3 . CASSYSSGGGSEQYF
TRBJ1-2 TRBV24-1 medium-sized CATSEEGINYGYTF
TRBJ1-6 TRBV28 once CASSSQEESPLHF
TRBJ1-6 TRBV6-2/TRBV6-3 once CDSSYRTEHNSPLHF